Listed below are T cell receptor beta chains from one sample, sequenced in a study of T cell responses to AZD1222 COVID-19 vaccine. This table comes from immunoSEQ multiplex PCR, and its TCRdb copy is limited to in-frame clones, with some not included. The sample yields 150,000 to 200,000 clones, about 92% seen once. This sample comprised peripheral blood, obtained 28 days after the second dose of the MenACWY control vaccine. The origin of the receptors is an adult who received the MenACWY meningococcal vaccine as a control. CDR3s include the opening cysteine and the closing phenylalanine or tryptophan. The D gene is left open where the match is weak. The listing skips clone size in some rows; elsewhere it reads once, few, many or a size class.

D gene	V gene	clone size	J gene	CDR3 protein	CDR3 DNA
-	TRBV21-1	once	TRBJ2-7	CASTKRVGQGCDEQYF	TGTGCCAGCACCAAACGTGTGGGACAGGGTTGCGACGAGCAGTACTTC
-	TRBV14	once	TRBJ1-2	CASSQAWEDGYTF	TGTGCCAGCAGCCAGGCATGGGAGGATGGCTACACCTTC
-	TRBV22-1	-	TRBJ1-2	CPGSVPRTGNYGYTF	TGTCCTGGGAGCGTACCGAGGACAGGGAACTATGGCTACACCTTC
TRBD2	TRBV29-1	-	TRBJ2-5	CSVEAGTSGRVPETQYF	TGCAGCGTTGAAGCCGGGACTAGCGGGAGAGTCCCGGAGACCCAGTACTTC
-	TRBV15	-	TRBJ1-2	CATSRDRGATNYGYTF	TGTGCCACCAGCAGAGATCGGGGGGCAACTAACTATGGCTACACCTTC
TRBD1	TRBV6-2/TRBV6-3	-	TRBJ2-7	CASSYGTGSSYEQYF	TGTGCCAGCAGTTACGGGACAGGTAGCTCCTACGAGCAGTACTTC
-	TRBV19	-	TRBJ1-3	CASRNLGRSSGNTIYF	TGTGCCAGTAGGAACCTGGGACGGTCATCTGGAAACACCATATATTTT
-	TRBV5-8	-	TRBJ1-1	CASNQLIRVGERNAFF	TGTGCCAGCAACCAACTAATCAGGGTAGGGGAAAGGAACGCTTTCTTT
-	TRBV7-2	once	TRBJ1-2	CASSLGTAEGYTF	TGTGCCAGCAGCTTAGGGACGGCGGAAGGCTACACCTTC
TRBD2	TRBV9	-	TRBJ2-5	CASSAGTSGPQETQYF	TGTGCCAGCAGCGCCGGGACTAGCGGACCTCAAGAGACCCAGTACTTC
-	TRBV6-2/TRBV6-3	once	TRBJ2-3	CASSALTGFTQYF	TGTGCCAGCAGTGCCCTAACAGGGTTTACGCAGTATTTT
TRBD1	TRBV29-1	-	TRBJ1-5	CSVVDRGSNQPQHF	TGCAGCGTTGTGGACAGGGGGAGCAATCAGCCCCAGCATTTT
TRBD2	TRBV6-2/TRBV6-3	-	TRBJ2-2	CASSYSAGGLRIQANTGELFF	TGTGCCAGCAGTTACTCAGCGGGAGGCCTACGAATACAAGCGAACACCGGGGAGCTGTTTTTT
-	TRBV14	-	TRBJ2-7	CASSQNLIAYEQYF	TGTGCCAGCAGCCAGAACTTAATCGCCTACGAGCAGTACTTC
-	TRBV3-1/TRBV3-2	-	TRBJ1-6	CASSLSFSSYNSPLHF	TGTGCCAGCAGCCTTTCGTTCAGCTCCTATAATTCACCCCTCCACTTT
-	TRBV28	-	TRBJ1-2	CASSPGQMYGYTF	TGTGCCAGCAGTCCCGGACAGATGTATGGCTACACCTTC
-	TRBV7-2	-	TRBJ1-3	CASSHNTGTGNTIYF	TGTGCCAGCAGCCATAATACAGGGACTGGAAACACCATATATTTT
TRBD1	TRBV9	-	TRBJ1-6	CASGTAAGVNSPLHF	TGTGCCAGCGGGACAGCCGCCGGGGTTAATTCACCCCTCCACTTT
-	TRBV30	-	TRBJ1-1	CAWMRDTEAFF	TGTGCCTGGATGCGGGACACTGAAGCTTTCTTT
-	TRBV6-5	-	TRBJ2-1	CASEQGGGNEQFF	TGTGCCAGCGAGCAGGGTGGCGGGAATGAGCAGTTCTTC
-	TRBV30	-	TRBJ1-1	CAWSQGQSAFF	TGTGCCTGGAGTCAAGGACAGTCCGCTTTCTTT
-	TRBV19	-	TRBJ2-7	CASSMGRSYEQYF	TGTGCCAGTAGTATGGGCAGATCCTACGAGCAGTACTTC
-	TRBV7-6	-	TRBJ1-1	CASSLGLGVGEAEAFF	TGTGCCAGCAGCTTAGGTCTAGGGGTCGGGGAGGCTGAAGCTTTCTTT
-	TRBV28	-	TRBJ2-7	CASGERIAAYYEQYF	TGTGCCAGCGGTGAGCGTATCGCCGCTTACTACGAGCAGTACTTC
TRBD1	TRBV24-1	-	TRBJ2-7	CATSDPGTGSYEQYF	TGTGCCACCAGTGACCCCGGGACAGGGTCTTACGAGCAGTACTTC
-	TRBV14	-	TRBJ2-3	CASSPLGRGHTQYF	TGTGCCAGCAGCCCACTCGGGAGAGGCCATACGCAGTATTTT
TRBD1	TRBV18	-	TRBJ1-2	CASSTGQGDHYGYTF	TGTGCCAGCTCAACGGGACAGGGGGATCACTATGGCTACACCTTC
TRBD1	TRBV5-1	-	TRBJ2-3	CASSGGVQGVEDTQYF	TGCGCCAGCAGCGGCGGTGTACAGGGGGTGGAAGATACGCAGTATTTT
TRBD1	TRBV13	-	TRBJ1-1	CASSLLGDRLERAFF	TGTGCCAGCAGCCTCTTGGGGGACAGGCTCGAGAGGGCTTTCTTT
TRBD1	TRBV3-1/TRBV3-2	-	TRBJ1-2	CASSQGARGQFFYTF	TGTGCCAGCAGCCAAGGAGCAAGGGGGCAATTTTTCTACACCTTC
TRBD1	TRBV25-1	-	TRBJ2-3	CASSEWTGRMNTQYF	TGTGCCAGCAGTGAATGGACAGGACGCATGAATACGCAGTATTTT
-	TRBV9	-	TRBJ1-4	CASSVAGTNEKLFF	TGTGCCAGCAGCGTGGCGGGGACTAATGAAAAACTGTTTTTT
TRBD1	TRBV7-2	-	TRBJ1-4	CASSLSQGLGNEKLFF	TGTGCCAGCAGCTTATCACAGGGGCTCGGTAATGAAAAACTGTTTTTT
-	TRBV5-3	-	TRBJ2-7	CARSLGGYTYEQYF	TGTGCCAGAAGCTTGGGTGGCTACACCTACGAGCAGTACTTC
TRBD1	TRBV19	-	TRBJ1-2	CASKAPGQKSGYTF	TGTGCCAGTAAGGCCCCGGGACAGAAGTCAGGCTACACCTTC
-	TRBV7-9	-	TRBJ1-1	CASSTSGTEAFF	TGTGCCAGCAGCACTTCAGGCACTGAAGCTTTCTTT